These 20 T cell receptor beta chains were sequenced from one sample in a study of blood T cell repertoires in COVID-19. Clones were sequenced by immunoSEQ multiplex PCR, and TCRdb holds only the in-frame ones, with some missing. The table records approximately 210,000 clones, 83% of them present only once. The sequenced sample consisted of peripheral blood. These receptors originate from a woman in her forties or fifties with acute or convalescent COVID-19.

The chain is built from TRBV28 and TRBJ2-5; TRBD2 matches at 9 bases. CDR3 length: 14 residues. The junction had 6 bases not matched to a gene; V was cut back by 5 bases and J by 5 bases. The germline CDR1 and CDR2 sequences are MDHEN and SYDVKM. The CDR3 DNA reads as TGTGCCAGCAGTAATAGCGGGAGTAGGGAGACCCAGTACTTC. This translates into CASSNSGSRETQYF.

In this sample, this clone turned up once. The V gene is TRBV14, the J gene TRBJ2-5; TRBD2 aligns across 10 bases. Trimming at V came to 8 bases and at J to 4 bases, leaving 10 bases not matched to a gene. The CDR3 is 15 residues long. CDR1 is SGHDN, CDR2 FVKESK, per germline. The CDR3 reads CASAGGLALRETQYF. The CDR3 DNA is TGTGCCAGCGCGGGGGGACTAGCGTTGAGAGAGACCCAGTACTTC.

This clone was detected only once. V is TRBV7-3 and J is TRBJ2-2; D possibly corresponds to TRBD1 (5 bases). Per germline, CDR1 SGHTA and CDR2 FQGTGA. This CDR3 contains 17 residues. V lost 5 bases to trimming and J lost 0 bases, with 16 bases between them. CDR3 protein: CASSPSGADSNTGELFF. The CDR3 bases are TGTGCCAGCAGCCCCTCTGGGGCGGATTCGAACACCGGGGAGCTGTTTTTT.

The chain combines TRBV28 with TRBJ1-5; 7 bases align to TRBD1. Trimming took 7 bases from V and 4 from J; bases not matched to a gene: 7. CDR3 length: 14 residues. The germline V gene has CDR1 MDHEN and CDR2 SYDVKM. In DNA form, the CDR3 reads TGTGCCAGCACCTCTTGGGACAGTAATCAGCCCCAGCATTTT. It encodes CASTSWDSNQPQHF.

V gene TRBV28 combines with J gene TRBJ1-5, with no clear D. Germline loops: CDR1 MDHEN, CDR2 SYDVKM. The CDR3 loop spans 13 amino acids. The V gene lost 5 bases and the J gene lost 4 bases, with 9 bases spanning the gap. CDR3 amino acids: CASSRLINQPQHF. The CDR3 region has the DNA TGTGCCAGCAGTCGACTAATAAATCAGCCCCAGCATTTT. Complete variable domain (other parts from reference TRBV28 and TRBJ1-5): DVKVTQSSRYLVKRTGEKVFLECVQDMDHENMFWYRQDPGLGLRLIYFSYDVKMKEKGDIPEGYSVSREKKERFSLILESASTNQTSMYLCASSRLINQPQHFGDGTRLSIL.

The chain carries TRBV30 and TRBJ1-3, with D maybe TRBD1 (5 bases). The CDR3 runs to 13 residues. The V end was cut by 4 bases, the J end by 2 bases, with 9 bases between. Germline CDR1 reads GTSNPN; CDR2 reads SVGIG (reference sequence). CDR3 amino acids: CAWNRQPGNTIYF. The DNA of the CDR3 is TGTGCCTGGAACAGGCAGCCTGGAAACACCATATATTTT.

The chain recombines TRBV6-1 with TRBJ1-3; D uncertain. CDR3 length equals 15 residues. Per germline, CDR1 MNHNS and CDR2 SASEGT. Trimming left V 2 bases short and J 6 bases short, with 14 bases between. The CDR3 here is CASSEHHPGTNTIYF. CDR3 coding DNA: TGTGCCAGCAGTGAACATCATCCGGGAACAAACACCATATATTTT.

The chain recombines TRBV9 with TRBJ2-7, with 9 nucleotides matching TRBD2. J lost 4 bases, V lost 3 bases, and 5 bases had no gene match. This CDR3 spans 14 amino acids. Per germline, CDR1 SGDLS and CDR2 YYNGEE. The chain's CDR3 is CASSASGEPYEQYF. The CDR3 region has the DNA TGTGCCAGCAGCGCTAGCGGGGAGCCTTACGAGCAGTACTTC.

The rearrangement links TRBV10-3 to TRBJ2-3; TRBD2 matches at 9 bases. The CDR3 runs to 16 residues. The V and J ends lost 0 bases and 3 bases, in that order; junction bases with no gene match: 4. Germline CDR1 is ENHRY and CDR2 is SYGVKD. CDR3 amino acids: CAISESGGRETDTQYF. CDR3 coding DNA: TGTGCCATCAGTGAGTCTGGCGGGAGGGAGACAGATACGCAGTATTTT.

The chain employs TRBV6-6 and TRBJ2-6; D is ambiguous. V dropped 10 bases and J dropped 4 bases, with 14 bases sitting between them. The CDR3 has 14 residues. In germline, CDR1 is MNHNY, CDR2 SVGAGI (reference sequence). For the CDR3, the DNA is TGTGCCACCCCCAGGTCGGCAGGGGCCAACGTCCTGACTTTC. This gives the protein CATPRSAGANVLTF.

The chain carries TRBV9 and TRBJ2-7, with D maybe TRBD1 (5 bases). This CDR3 is 13 amino acids long. The germline V gene encodes CDR1 SGDLS and CDR2 YYNGEE. Trimming cost V 4 bases and J 0 bases, with 8 bases left between them. The chain's CDR3 is CASSTGPSYEQYF. The CDR3 nucleotides read TGTGCCAGCAGCACAGGACCCTCCTACGAGCAGTACTTC.

The rearrangement links TRBV5-5 to TRBJ1-5, with 7 bases matching TRBD1. The CDR3 contains 13 residues. Per the germline V gene, CDR1 is SGHKS and CDR2 is YYEKEE (reference sequence). The V gene end was trimmed by 4 bases and the J gene end by 2 bases; junction bases not matched to a gene: 0. CDR3 nucleotides: TGTGCCAGCAGCGACAGGGGCAATCAGCCCCAGCATTTT. Translated, it gives CASSDRGNQPQHF.

The V gene is TRBV6-1, the J gene TRBJ1-2, with TRBD1 identical over 8 bases. The germline V gene has CDR1 MNHNS and CDR2 SASEGT. CDR3 length: 16 amino acids. The V and J ends lost 4 bases and 3 bases, in that order; junction bases with no gene match: 10. The CDR3 DNA follows: TGTGCCAGCAGTGGATATTATGGGACAGGTCACTATGGCTACACCTTC. Its protein product is CASSGYYGTGHYGYTF.

About this clone itself: At one of its ends the junction is not consistent with the germline gene, which may arise from a read error. V usage is TRBV7-2 and J usage is TRBJ2-3; the D is unclear. The CDR3 has 12 amino acids. Germline V gene lookup returns CDR1 SGHTA and CDR2 FQGNSA. In nucleotides, the CDR3 is TGTGCCAGCAGCTTAGGCCCTGACCGGGTGGTTTTT. This codes for CASSLGPDRVVF.

This clone was seen only a few times. The CDR3 is CASRSGGVSYNSPLHF. DNA of the CDR3: TGTGCCAGCAGGTCCGGCGGAGTCTCCTATAATTCACCCCTCCACTTT. The chain carries TRBV27 and TRBJ1-6; D is undetermined. Trimming took 6 bases from V and 0 from J, leaving 12 bases between them. Per the germline V gene, CDR1 is MNHEY and CDR2 is SMNVEV (reference sequence). The CDR3 has 16 amino acids.

V gene TRBV11-2 combines with J gene TRBJ2-2, with 10 positions matching TRBD2. This CDR3 contains 15 residues. Germline-derived CDR1 and CDR2 are SGHAT and FQNNGV. The ends lost 4 bases at V and 4 bases at J; junction bases unmatched: 3. CDR3 coding DNA: TGTGCCAGCAGCTCTAGCGGGAGCGGCACCGGGGAGCTGTTTTTT. It codes for CASSSSGSGTGELFF. The full variable domain, its missing parts supplied by reference TRBV11-2 and TRBJ2-2, is EAGVAQSPRYKIIEKRQSVAFWCNPISGHATLYWYQQILGQGPKLLIQFQNNGVVDDSQLPKDRFSAERLKGVDSTLKIQPAKLEDSAVYLCASSSSGSGTGELFFGEGSRLTVL.

This rearrangement joins TRBV5-4 to TRBJ1-3, with D maybe TRBD1 (6 bases). CDR1 SGHNT and CDR2 YYREEE come from the germline V gene (reference sequence). The CDR3 is made up of 16 amino acids. Trimming shortened V by 2 bases and J by 2 bases, and 14 bases separated the two germline ends. CDR3: CASSLAQGSPGNTIYF. The CDR3 nucleotides read TGTGCCAGCAGCTTAGCTCAGGGGAGCCCTGGAAACACCATATATTTT.

The chain combines TRBV19 with TRBJ2-3; D may be TRBD2 (6 bases). The germline CDR1 and CDR2 sequences are LNHDA and SQIVND (reference sequence). The CDR3 is 14 amino acids. Trimming shortened V by 3 bases and J by 0 bases, and 7 bases separated the two germline ends. The CDR3 sequence: CASSIGLSTDTQYF. The CDR3 DNA reads TGTGCCAGTAGTATCGGACTAAGCACAGATACGCAGTATTTT.

The chain combines TRBV6-5 with TRBJ1-4, with D unresolved. Germline CDR1 and CDR2: MNHEY and SVGAGI. The V end lost 2 bases, the J end lost 5 bases, and 12 bases lay between the germline ends. The CDR3 has 15 amino acids. The CDR3: CASSYGWEENEKLFF. In nucleotides, the CDR3 is TGTGCCAGCAGTTACGGGTGGGAGGAGAATGAAAAACTGTTTTTT.

The rearrangement uses TRBV6-5 and TRBJ2-2, with TRBD1 matching over 7 bases. The CDR3 totals 13 residues. The germline CDR1 and CDR2 sequences are MNHEY and SVGAGI. J lost 7 bases, V lost 6 bases, and 5 bases had no gene match. CDR3 loop: CASRRGHIGELFF. CDR3 in DNA: TGTGCCAGCAGAAGGGGGCATATCGGGGAGCTGTTTTTT.